One sample yielded the 13 T cell receptor beta chains listed below, sequenced in a study of shared clonotypes between healthy human individuals. Produced via immunoSEQ multiplex PCR; TCRdb's table is partial and in-frame only. Among over 2 million clones listed, around 93% were seen once. Sequenced input: naive CD4+ T cells from PBMCs. The subset is: CD45RA+ positively selected. The receptors stem from a man in his late teens or twenties in good health. Some clones in this sample may be carry-over from other donors' samples.

The chain combines TRBV7-2 with TRBJ2-1; 8 bases fit TRBD1. This CDR3 is 14 amino acids long. V lost 5 bases, J lost 5 bases, and 5 bases stayed unmatched. Germline V CDR1 and CDR2: SGHTA, FQGNSA. The CDR3 sequence is CASSVRDRNNEQFF. Written as DNA, the CDR3 is TGTGCCAGCAGCGTTCGGGACAGGAACAATGAGCAGTTCTTC. Looking up the rest from reference TRBV7-2 and TRBJ2-1 gives the full variable domain: GAGVSQSPSNKVTEKGKDVELRCDPISGHTALYWYRQSLGQGLEFLIYFQGNSAPDKSGLPSDRFSAERTGGSVSTLTIQRTQQEDSAVYLCASSVRDRNNEQFFGPGTRLTVL.

This clone was found once. The V and J genes are TRBV11-2 and TRBJ1-1, with 7 bases aligning to TRBD1. The V gene's germline CDR1 is SGHAT and CDR2 FQNNGV. This CDR3 is built from 13 residues. The V and J ends lost 3 bases and 13 bases, in that order; junction bases with no gene match: 11. CDR3 sequence: CASSFDQTGLDFF. In DNA form, the CDR3 reads TGTGCCAGCAGCTTCGACCAGACAGGGTTGGATTTCTTT.

The CDR3 here is CASRATGGRETQYF. CDR3 DNA sequence: TGTGCCAGTAGAGCAACAGGGGGCCGGGAGACCCAGTACTTC. This chain joins TRBV19 and TRBJ2-5; TRBD1 matches 9 bases. Trimming at V came to 6 bases and at J to 5 bases, leaving 7 bases not matched to a gene. Germline V gene sequence: CDR1 LNHDA, CDR2 SQIVND (reference sequence). The CDR3 runs 14 residues.

The chain joins TRBV29-1 to TRBJ2-7, with D perhaps being TRBD1 or TRBD2 (5 bases each). CDR3 length equals 13 residues. V dropped 7 bases and J dropped 1 base, with 14 bases sitting between them. Germline V gene data show CDR1 as SQVTM and CDR2 as ANQGSEA. The CDR3 loop reads CSAFRDGSYEQYF. The DNA of the CDR3 is TGCAGCGCCTTCCGGGACGGTTCCTACGAGCAGTACTTC.

As regards this clone: Other DNA sequences from this sample encode an identical CDR3 as well. This chain uses TRBV18 with TRBJ1-5; D might be TRBD1 (5 bases). CDR1 is KGHSH, CDR2 LQKENI, per germline. The CDR3 runs 14 residues. The V and J ends lost 3 bases and 4 bases respectively, with 10 bases between them. The CDR3 DNA reads TGTGCCAGCTCACCCGGGACGGGAAATCAGCCCCAGCATTTT. Residues: CASSPGTGNQPQHF.

As concerns this clone: This specimen includes other DNA sequences encoding the same CDR3. The V gene is TRBV6-1, the J gene TRBJ1-1, with 7 bases lining up with TRBD1. Trimming removed 6 bases from V and 1 base from J; junction bases left unmatched: 2. The CDR3 runs 13 residues. Germline assignment: CDR1 MNHNS and CDR2 SASEGT. CDR3 in amino acids: CASRWTGNTEAFF. The DNA for the CDR3 is TGTGCCAGCAGATGGACAGGGAACACTGAAGCTTTCTTT.

The chain uses TRBV9 and TRBJ2-1, with TRBD2 matching over 7 bases. This CDR3 has 14 residues. Germline trimming cut 4 bases from V and 6 bases from J; bases unmatched to any gene: 7. Looked up from germline, CDR1 is SGDLS and CDR2 is YYNGEE. In DNA form, the CDR3 reads TGTGCCAGCAGCACCACACTAGCGATCAATGAGCAGTTCTTC. Translation gives CASSTTLAINEQFF.

The chain links TRBV9 to TRBJ1-1; D is unresolved. Trimming removed 4 bases at V and 1 base at J, with 11 bases between. The CDR3 contains 14 residues. Germline CDR1 is SGDLS and CDR2 is YYNGEE. The CDR3 DNA sequence: TGTGCCAGCAGCCCCGGGGTCGCGAACACTGAAGCTTTCTTT. As protein: CASSPGVANTEAFF. Looking up the rest from reference TRBV9 and TRBJ1-1 gives the full variable domain: DSGVTQTPKHLITATGQRVTLRCSPRSGDLSVYWYQQSLDQGLQFLIQYYNGEERAKGNILERFSAQQFPDLHSELNLSSLELGDSALYFCASSPGVANTEAFFGQGTRLTVV.

The V call is TRBV5-1, the J call TRBJ2-1; 10 bases are shared with TRBD2. Trimming took 1 base from V and 12 from J; bases not matched to a gene: 7. From germline, CDR1 is SGHRS and CDR2 YFSETQ. This CDR3 contains 14 residues. CDR3 nucleotides: TGCGCCAGCAGCTTGACTAGCGGGGAACGGGGGCAGTTCTTC. It specifies CASSLTSGERGQFF.

The V and J genes are TRBV6-5 and TRBJ1-5, with 8 bases fitting TRBD1. V shed 8 bases, J shed 5 bases, and the junction held 8 bases outside the gene matches. This CDR3 comprises 14 residues. Germline V gene lookup returns CDR1 MNHEY and CDR2 SVGAGI. CDR3 in amino acids: CASADRGSHQPQHF. Here the CDR3 DNA reads TGTGCCAGCGCCGACAGGGGATCGCATCAGCCCCAGCATTTT.

The table lists this clone with a count of one. As DNA, the CDR3 is TGCGCCAGCAGCTCGGGACAGCGACAAGAGACCCAGTACTTC. It is translated as CASSSGQRQETQYF. The chain links TRBV5-1 to TRBJ2-5, with TRBD1 identical over 7 bases. The germline V gene has CDR1 SGHRS and CDR2 YFSETQ. This CDR3 spans 14 amino acids. V gave up 3 bases and J gave up 2 bases; unmatched junction bases: 4.

The rearrangement uses TRBV30 and TRBJ1-3; D remains unclear. Trimming pared 3 bases from V and 0 bases from J, leaving 6 bases between. The germline V gene has CDR1 GTSNPN and CDR2 SVGIG (reference sequence). This CDR3 has 13 amino acids. The CDR3 reads CAWSHASGNTIYF. The CDR3 coding sequence is TGTGCCTGGAGCCATGCCTCTGGAAACACCATATATTTT.

The chain uses TRBV5-4 and TRBJ1-1, with 7 bases that match TRBD1. J was trimmed by 4 bases and V by 5 bases; bases with no gene match: 11. The CDR3 covers 15 residues. CDR1 and CDR2 (germline): SGHNT, YYREEE (reference sequence). The CDR3 DNA is TGTGCCAGCAGTACATCGTTCAGGGGGTCCACTGAAGCTTTCTTT. It is translated as CASSTSFRGSTEAFF.